This T cell receptor beta chain is drawn from a study of cytomegalovirus exposure and HLA in healthy donors. Trimming left V 2 bases short and J 2 bases short, with 11 bases between. Germline CDR1 and CDR2: SGHRS and YFSETQ. The CDR3 loop spans 14 amino acids. General study results and limits: It is likely that the observed cluster of highly shared sequence variants was a sequencing artifact.

This PCR relied on a set of 60 Vbeta primers and 13 Jbeta primers. Clones were read by immunoSEQ multiplex PCR, and TCRdb kept only the in-frame ones, dropping some. The top ten clones hold 2% to 3% of a sample with roughly 180,000 clones, around 80% of them seen once. The donors gave bone marrow, and they were healthy. As concerns this clone: As yet, its antigen is unknown.

The chain uses TRBV5-1 and TRBJ2-7; TRBD1 is a possible D gene (5 bases). This TCR came from a woman aged 25-40 years in good health and CMV-seropositive. Material for sequencing was PBMCs. The CDR3 bases are TGCGCCAGCAGCTTTAACGGCAGGGCCTACGAGCAGTACTTC. Amino acids: CASSFNGRAYEQYF. Supplemented by reference TRBV5-1 and TRBJ2-7, the full variable domain reads KAGVTQTPRYLIKTRGQQVTLSCSPISGHRSVSWYQQTPGQGLQFLFEYFSETQRNKGNFPGRFSGRQFSNSRSEMNVSTLELGDSALYLCASSFNGRAYEQYFGPGTRLTVT.